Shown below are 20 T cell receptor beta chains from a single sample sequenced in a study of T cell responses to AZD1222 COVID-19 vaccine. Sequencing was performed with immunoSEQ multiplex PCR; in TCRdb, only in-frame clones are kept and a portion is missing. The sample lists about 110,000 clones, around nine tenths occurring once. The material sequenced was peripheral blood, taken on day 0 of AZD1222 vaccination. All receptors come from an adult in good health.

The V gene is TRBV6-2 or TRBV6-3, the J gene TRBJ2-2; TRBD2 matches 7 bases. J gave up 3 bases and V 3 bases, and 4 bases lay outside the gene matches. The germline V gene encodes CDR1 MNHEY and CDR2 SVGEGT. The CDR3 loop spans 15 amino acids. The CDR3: CASSYDGGDTGELFF. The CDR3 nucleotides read TGTGCCAGCAGTTATGATGGGGGGGACACCGGGGAGCTGTTTTTT.

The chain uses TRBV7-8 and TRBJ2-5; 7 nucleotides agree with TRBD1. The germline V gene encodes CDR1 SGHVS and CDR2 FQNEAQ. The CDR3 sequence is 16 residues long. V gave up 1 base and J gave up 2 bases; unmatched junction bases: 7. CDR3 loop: CASSLVGRGFQETQYF. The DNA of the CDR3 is TGTGCCAGCAGCTTAGTGGGCAGGGGGTTTCAAGAGACCCAGTACTTC.

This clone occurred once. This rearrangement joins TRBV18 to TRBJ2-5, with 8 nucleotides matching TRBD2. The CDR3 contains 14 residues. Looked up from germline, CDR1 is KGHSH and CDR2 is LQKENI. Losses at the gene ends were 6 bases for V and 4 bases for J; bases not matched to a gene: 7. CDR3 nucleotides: TGTGCCAGCTCCTCGGGACTAGTGGGAGAGACCCAGTACTTC. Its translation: CASSSGLVGETQYF. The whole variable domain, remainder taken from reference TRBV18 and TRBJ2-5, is NAGVMQNPRHLVRRRGQEARLRCSPMKGHSHVYWYRQLPEEGLKFMVYLQKENIIDESGMPKERFSAEFPKEGPSILRIQQVVRGDSAAYFCASSSGLVGETQYFGPGTRLLVL.

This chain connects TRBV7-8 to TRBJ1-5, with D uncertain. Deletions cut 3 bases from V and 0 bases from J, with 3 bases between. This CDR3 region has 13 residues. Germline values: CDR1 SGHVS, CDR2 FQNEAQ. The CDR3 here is CASSFNSNQPQHF. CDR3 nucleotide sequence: TGTGCCAGCAGCTTCAATAGCAATCAGCCCCAGCATTTT.

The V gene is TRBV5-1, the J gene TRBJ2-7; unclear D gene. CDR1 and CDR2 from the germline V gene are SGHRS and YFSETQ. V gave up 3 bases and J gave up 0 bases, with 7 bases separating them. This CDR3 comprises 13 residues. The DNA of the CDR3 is TGCGCCAGCAGCTCCCCGAGCTCCTACGAGCAGTACTTC. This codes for CASSSPSSYEQYF.

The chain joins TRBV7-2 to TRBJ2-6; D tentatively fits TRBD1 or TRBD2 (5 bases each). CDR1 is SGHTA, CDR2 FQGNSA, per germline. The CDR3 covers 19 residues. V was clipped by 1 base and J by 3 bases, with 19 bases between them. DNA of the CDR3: TGTGCCAGCAGCTTAGTGCCGGGGACCGCTTCGGGTGGGGCCAACGTCCTGACTTTC. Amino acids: CASSLVPGTASGGANVLTF.

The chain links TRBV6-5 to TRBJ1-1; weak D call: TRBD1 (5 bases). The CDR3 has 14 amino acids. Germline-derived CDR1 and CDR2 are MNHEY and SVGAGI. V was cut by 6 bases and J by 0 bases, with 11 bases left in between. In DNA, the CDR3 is TGTGCCAGCAGGGGCTGGGGGGTGAACACTGAAGCTTTCTTT. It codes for CASRGWGVNTEAFF.

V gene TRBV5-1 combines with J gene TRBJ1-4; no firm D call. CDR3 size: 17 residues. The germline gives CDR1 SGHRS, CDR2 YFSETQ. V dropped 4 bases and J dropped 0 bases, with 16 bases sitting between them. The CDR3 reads CASSLRHGWATNEKLFF. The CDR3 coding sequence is TGCGCCAGCAGCCTTCGACACGGGTGGGCAACTAATGAAAAACTGTTTTTT.

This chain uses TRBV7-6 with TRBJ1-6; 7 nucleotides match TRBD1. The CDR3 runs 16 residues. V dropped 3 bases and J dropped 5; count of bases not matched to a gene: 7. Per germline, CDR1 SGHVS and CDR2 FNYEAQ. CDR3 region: CASSLVGGRNNSPLHF. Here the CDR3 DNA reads TGTGCCAGCAGCTTGGTAGGGGGCCGTAATAATTCACCCCTCCACTTT.

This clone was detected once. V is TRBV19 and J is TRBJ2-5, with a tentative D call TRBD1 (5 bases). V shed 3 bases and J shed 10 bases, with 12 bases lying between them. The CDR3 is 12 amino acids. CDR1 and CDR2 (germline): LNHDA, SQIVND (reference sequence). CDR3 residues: CASSMRTGIQYF. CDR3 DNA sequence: TGTGCCAGTAGTATGCGAACAGGTATCCAGTACTTC.

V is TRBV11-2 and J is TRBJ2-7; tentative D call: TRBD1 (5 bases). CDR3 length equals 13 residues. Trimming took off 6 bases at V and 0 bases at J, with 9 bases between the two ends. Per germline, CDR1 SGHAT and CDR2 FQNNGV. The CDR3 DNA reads TGTGCCAGCAGGAGGACATCCTCCTACGAGCAGTACTTC. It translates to CASRRTSSYEQYF. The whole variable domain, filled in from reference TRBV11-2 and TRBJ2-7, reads EAGVAQSPRYKIIEKRQSVAFWCNPISGHATLYWYQQILGQGPKLLIQFQNNGVVDDSQLPKDRFSAERLKGVDSTLKIQPAKLEDSAVYLCASRRTSSYEQYFGPGTRLTVT.

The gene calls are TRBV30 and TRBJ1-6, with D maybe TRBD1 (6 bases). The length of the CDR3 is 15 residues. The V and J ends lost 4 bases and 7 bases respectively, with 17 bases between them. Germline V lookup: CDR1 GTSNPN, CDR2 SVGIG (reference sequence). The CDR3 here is CAWTEQGLGNSPLHF. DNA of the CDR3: TGTGCCTGGACGGAACAGGGCCTGGGAAATTCACCCCTCCACTTT.

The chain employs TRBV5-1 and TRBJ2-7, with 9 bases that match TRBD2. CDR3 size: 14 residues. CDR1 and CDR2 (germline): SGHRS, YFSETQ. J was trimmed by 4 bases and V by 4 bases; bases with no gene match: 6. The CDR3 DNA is TGCGCCAGCAGCCCGGGTACTAGCGGGTACGAGCAGTACTTC. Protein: CASSPGTSGYEQYF.

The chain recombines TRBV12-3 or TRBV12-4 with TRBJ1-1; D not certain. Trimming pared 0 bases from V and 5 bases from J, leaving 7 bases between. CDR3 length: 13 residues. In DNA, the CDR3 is TGTGCCAGCAGTTTAGCAGGCGGGACTGAAGCTTTCTTT. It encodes CASSLAGGTEAFF.

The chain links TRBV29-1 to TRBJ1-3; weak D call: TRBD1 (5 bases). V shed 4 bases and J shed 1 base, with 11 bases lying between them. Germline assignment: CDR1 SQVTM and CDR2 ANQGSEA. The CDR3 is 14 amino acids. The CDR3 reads CSVGVWGSGNTIYF. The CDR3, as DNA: TGCAGCGTTGGCGTTTGGGGGTCTGGAAACACCATATATTTT.

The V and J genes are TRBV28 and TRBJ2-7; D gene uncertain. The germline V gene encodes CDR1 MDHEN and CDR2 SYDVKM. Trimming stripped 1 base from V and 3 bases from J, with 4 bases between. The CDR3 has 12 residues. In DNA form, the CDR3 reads TGTGCCAGCAGTTTATCAGGCTACGAGCAGTACTTC. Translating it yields CASSLSGYEQYF.

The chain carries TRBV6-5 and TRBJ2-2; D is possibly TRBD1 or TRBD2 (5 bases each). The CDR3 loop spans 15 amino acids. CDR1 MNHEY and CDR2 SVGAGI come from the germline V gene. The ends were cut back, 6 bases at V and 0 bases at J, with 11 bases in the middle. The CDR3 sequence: CASSSGPTNTGELFF. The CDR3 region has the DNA TGTGCCAGCAGCTCGGGACCCACGAACACCGGGGAGCTGTTTTTT.

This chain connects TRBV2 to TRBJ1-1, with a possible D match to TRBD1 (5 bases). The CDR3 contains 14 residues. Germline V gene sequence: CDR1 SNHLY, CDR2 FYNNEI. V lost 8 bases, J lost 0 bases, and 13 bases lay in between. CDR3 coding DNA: TGTGCCAGCGGGGCCAATGGGGTGAACACTGAAGCTTTCTTT. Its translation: CASGANGVNTEAFF.

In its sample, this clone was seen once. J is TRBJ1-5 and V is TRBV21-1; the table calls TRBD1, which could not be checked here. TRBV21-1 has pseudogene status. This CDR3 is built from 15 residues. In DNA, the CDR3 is TGTGCCAGCAGCAAAGGACAGGGCGGCAATCAGCCCCAGCATTTT. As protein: CASSKGQGGNQPQHF.

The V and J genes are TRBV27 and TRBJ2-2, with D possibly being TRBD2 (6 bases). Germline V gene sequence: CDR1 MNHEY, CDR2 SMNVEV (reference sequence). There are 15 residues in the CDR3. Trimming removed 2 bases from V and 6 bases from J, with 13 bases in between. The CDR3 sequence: CASSLRTGRSGELFF. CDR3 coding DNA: TGTGCCAGCAGTTTAAGGACGGGGAGGTCCGGGGAGCTGTTTTTT.